The 26 T cell receptor beta chains below all came from one sample that was sequenced in a study of T cell changes during pregnancy in multiple sclerosis. Sequenced by immunoSEQ multiplex PCR; TCRdb stores in-frame clones only, minus some. Seen here are 30,000 to 35,000 clones, 90% observed once, and the top ten hold around 10%. Sequenced here: CD8+ T cells from peripheral blood mononuclear cells, sampled before pregnancy. The source is a female donor with multiple sclerosis, enrolled in a pregnancy study.

There are a few counts of this clone. The J gene is TRBJ2-5, the V gene TRBV6-1, with 9 nucleotides matching TRBD2. CDR1 is MNHNS, CDR2 SASEGT, per germline. CDR3 length equals 15 residues. Germline trimming cut 2 bases from V and 4 bases from J; bases unmatched to any gene: 5. The CDR3 sequence is CASSENAGGRETQYF. The CDR3 DNA follows: TGTGCCAGCAGTGAAAATGCGGGAGGGAGAGAGACCCAGTACTTC.

This chain uses TRBV27 with TRBJ1-4; unclear D gene. Germline V lookup: CDR1 MNHEY, CDR2 SMNVEV (reference sequence). Trimming left V 5 bases short and J 8 bases short, with 12 bases between. There are 13 residues in the CDR3. The CDR3 DNA sequence: TGTGCCAGCAGTCCGGGTCTGATAGAAAAACTGTTTTTT. Its translation is CASSPGLIEKLFF.

The rearrangement joins TRBV19 to TRBJ2-3, with 7 positions matching TRBD1. Germline V gives CDR1 LNHDA, CDR2 SQIVND (reference sequence). The CDR3 loop spans 15 amino acids. Trimming removed 3 bases from V and 3 bases from J; junction bases left unmatched: 6. The CDR3 reads CASSIQGEVTDTQYF. CDR3 bases: TGTGCCAGTAGTATCCAGGGGGAAGTGACAGATACGCAGTATTTT. Looking up the rest from reference TRBV19 and TRBJ2-3 gives the full variable domain: DGGITQSPKYLFRKEGQNVTLSCEQNLNHDAMYWYRQDPGQGLRLIYYSQIVNDFQKGDIAEGYSVSREKKESFPLTVTSAQKNPTAFYLCASSIQGEVTDTQYFGPGTRLTVL.

The rearrangement uses TRBV13 and TRBJ1-1; no firm D call. Germline V gene lookup returns CDR1 PRHDT and CDR2 FYEKMQ (reference sequence). The CDR3 is 12 residues long. Trimming stripped 4 bases from V and 3 bases from J, with 6 bases between. The CDR3 DNA is TGTGCCAGCAGCTCAAGAGACACTGAAGCTTTCTTT. Residues: CASSSRDTEAFF. Full variable domain (missing parts from reference TRBV13 and TRBJ1-1): AAGVIQSPRHLIKEKRETATLKCYPIPRHDTVYWYQQGPGQDPQFLISFYEKMQSDKGSIPDRFSAQQFSDYHSELNMSSLELGDSALYFCASSSRDTEAFFGQGTRLTVV.

This rearrangement joins TRBV7-9 to TRBJ2-1; TRBD1 agrees at 11 bases. CDR1 is SEHNR and CDR2 is FQNEAQ in the germline V gene (reference sequence). The V and J ends lost 5 bases and 6 bases, in that order; junction bases with no gene match: 6. The CDR3 covers 15 residues. This chain's CDR3 is CASSQRTGGFNEQFF. CDR3 coding DNA: TGTGCCAGCAGCCAAAGGACAGGGGGCTTCAATGAGCAGTTCTTC.

V gene TRBV5-6 combines with J gene TRBJ2-7; TRBD2 matches 7 bases. Germline V lookup: CDR1 SGHDT, CDR2 YYEEEE. J was trimmed by 0 bases and V by 5 bases; bases with no gene match: 8. The CDR3 has 15 residues. CDR3 bases: TGTGCCAGCAGTGGGGGGGTCGGAAGCTCCTACGAGCAGTACTTC. It is translated as CASSGGVGSSYEQYF.

The chain uses TRBV5-1 and TRBJ1-4; no firm D call. V was trimmed by 0 bases and J by 4 bases, leaving 7 bases between them. Germline V lookup: CDR1 SGHRS, CDR2 YFSETQ. The CDR3 consists of 14 residues. The chain's CDR3 is CASSLDSLNEKLFF. Here the CDR3 DNA reads TGCGCCAGCAGCTTGGACAGCCTTAATGAAAAACTGTTTTTT.

V gene TRBV9 combines with J gene TRBJ1-6; possibly TRBD1 for D (6 bases). The CDR3 consists of 16 residues. Deletions cut 0 bases from V and 4 bases from J, with 11 bases between. Germline assignment: CDR1 SGDLS and CDR2 YYNGEE. The CDR3 DNA follows: TGTGCCAGCAGCGTAGGCACAGGGCATTATAATTCACCCCTCCACTTT. Its translation is CASSVGTGHYNSPLHF.

This chain uses TRBV6-1 with TRBJ2-7; 7 positions match TRBD2. CDR1 is MNHNS, CDR2 SASEGT, per germline. Unmatched junction bases numbered 5, after V lost 2 bases and J lost 1 base. The CDR3 spans 15 residues. Here the CDR3 reads CASSERGEGSYEQYF. The CDR3, as DNA: TGTGCCAGCAGTGAACGGGGGGAGGGTTCCTACGAGCAGTACTTC.

The chain has TRBV11-2 and TRBJ2-7; TRBD2 is a possible D gene (5 bases). Germline CDR1 SGHAT, CDR2 FQNNGV. The germline V and J ends were trimmed by 5 bases and 5 bases, with 10 bases remaining between them. The CDR3 has 12 amino acids. This CDR3 reads CASSVFGDEQYF. CDR3 bases: TGTGCCAGCAGCGTCTTCGGGGACGAGCAGTACTTC.

J is TRBJ2-1 and V is TRBV5-6; TRBD1 matches at 8 bases. There are 12 residues in the CDR3. Germline V gene sequence: CDR1 SGHDT, CDR2 YYEEEE. The trim removed 4 bases at V and 14 bases at J, leaving 8 bases unmatched. CDR3 residues: CASSPEGQGEFF. CDR3 coding DNA: TGTGCCAGCAGCCCGGAAGGACAGGGCGAGTTCTTC.

The chain couples TRBV30 to TRBJ1-3; a possible D gene is TRBD1 (5 bases). The ends were cut back, 3 bases at V and 0 bases at J, with 12 bases in the middle. Germline V gene sequence: CDR1 GTSNPN, CDR2 SVGIG (reference sequence). This CDR3 has 15 residues. CDR3 DNA sequence: TGTGCCTGGAGAGTAAGGGGAATCTCTGGAAACACCATATATTTT. It yields the protein CAWRVRGISGNTIYF.

The chain carries TRBV5-4 and TRBJ2-7, with D perhaps TRBD2 (5 bases). V dropped 0 bases and J dropped 2 bases, with 9 bases sitting between them. Germline CDR1 is SGHNT and CDR2 is YYREEE (reference sequence). This CDR3 is 14 amino acids long. CDR3 in DNA: TGTGCCAGCAGCTTGGCCGAGCGGACCTACGAGCAGTACTTC. Translating gives CASSLAERTYEQYF.

This chain joins TRBV5-1 and TRBJ2-7; TRBD1 might be the D (6 bases). Trimming took 4 bases from V and 2 from J, leaving 13 bases between them. The CDR3 runs to 14 residues. Germline V CDR1 and CDR2: SGHRS, YFSETQ. The CDR3 is CASSLTGTTYEQYF. CDR3 in DNA: TGCGCCAGCAGCCTAACTGGGACAACCTACGAGCAGTACTTC.

The chain couples TRBV4-3 to TRBJ2-3, with TRBD2 matching 14 bases. With V trimmed by 0 bases and J by 9 bases, 5 bases remained unmatched. The CDR3 extends over 16 amino acids. Per germline, CDR1 LGHNA and CDR2 YSLEER. CDR3 nucleotide sequence: TGCGCCAGCAGCCAAGATCGGACTAGCGGGGGGTGGACGCAGTATTTT. Residues: CASSQDRTSGGWTQYF.

This clone was seen only a few times. V gene TRBV11-2 combines with J gene TRBJ2-7; D is ambiguous. CDR1 is SGHAT, CDR2 FQNNGV, per germline. The CDR3 has 11 residues. V dropped 6 bases and J dropped 4 bases, with 7 bases sitting between them. The chain's CDR3 is CASSRDYEQYF. Written as DNA, the CDR3 is TGTGCCAGCAGTCGAGATTACGAGCAGTACTTC.

The chain links TRBV5-1 to TRBJ2-1, with TRBD1 as a possible D gene (5 bases). This CDR3 contains 14 residues. Between the trimmed V and J ends, which lost 1 base and 4 bases, there was a span of 9 bases. The germline V gene has CDR1 SGHRS and CDR2 YFSETQ. CDR3 amino acids: CASSLTTGYNEQFF. The DNA of the CDR3 is TGCGCCAGCAGCTTGACCACAGGTTACAATGAGCAGTTCTTC. The whole variable domain, remainder taken from reference TRBV5-1 and TRBJ2-1, is KAGVTQTPRYLIKTRGQQVTLSCSPISGHRSVSWYQQTPGQGLQFLFEYFSETQRNKGNFPGRFSGRQFSNSRSEMNVSTLELGDSALYLCASSLTTGYNEQFFGPGTRLTVL.

The chain recombines TRBV11-2 with TRBJ1-1; D unclear. Germline lookup yields CDR1 SGHAT and CDR2 FQNNGV. The CDR3 has 11 amino acids. Trimming took 2 bases from V and 7 from J, leaving 5 bases between them. CDR3 sequence reads: CASSLFFEAFF. In DNA form, the CDR3 reads TGTGCCAGCAGCTTATTCTTTGAAGCTTTCTTT.

This sequence joins TRBV27 and TRBJ1-2; 8 bases agree with TRBD1. V shed 4 bases and J 4 bases; nucleotides not matched to a gene: 5. Looked up from germline, CDR1 is MNHEY and CDR2 is SMNVEV (reference sequence). This CDR3 is 14 amino acids long. The CDR3 sequence is CASSSYRGGYGYTF. For the CDR3, the DNA is TGTGCCAGCAGTTCATACAGGGGGGGCTATGGCTACACCTTC.

The chain carries TRBV7-3 and TRBJ1-6; D is perhaps TRBD1 (5 bases). Germline V gene sequence: CDR1 SGHTA, CDR2 FQGTGA. V was trimmed by 2 bases and J by 9 bases, leaving 17 bases between them. The CDR3 extends over 16 amino acids. As DNA, the CDR3 is TGTGCCAGCAGCTTAGCGGGGGGGGGTGGCGTTTCACCCCTCCACTTT. Translation: CASSLAGGGGVSPLHF.

This clone was observed a single time. This chain uses TRBV5-5 with TRBJ1-2; 11 bases match TRBD1. CDR3 size: 18 residues. The germline CDR1 and CDR2 sequences are SGHKS and YYEKEE (reference sequence). Trimming at V came to 0 bases and at J to 1 base, leaving 8 bases not matched to a gene. Here the CDR3 reads CASSLALGQGEINYGYTF. For the CDR3, the DNA is TGTGCCAGCAGCTTGGCCCTGGGACAGGGGGAGATTAACTATGGCTACACCTTC.

V is TRBV5-1 and J is TRBJ2-1; TRBD1 agrees at 8 bases. This CDR3 is 14 amino acids long. Losses at the gene ends were 4 bases for V and 10 bases for J; bases not matched to a gene: 10. Per germline, CDR1 SGHRS and CDR2 YFSETQ. The CDR3 DNA is TGCGCCAGCAGCGCCCTGACAGGGGCGTACGAGCAGTTCTTC. Amino acid sequence: CASSALTGAYEQFF. Variable domain in full (rest from reference TRBV5-1 and TRBJ2-1): KAGVTQTPRYLIKTRGQQVTLSCSPISGHRSVSWYQQTPGQGLQFLFEYFSETQRNKGNFPGRFSGRQFSNSRSEMNVSTLELGDSALYLCASSALTGAYEQFFGPGTRLTVL.

CDR3 sequence reads: CAINAGGRQYF. The CDR3 DNA reads as TGTGCCATAAACGCGGGGGGCCGGCAGTACTTC. The chain employs TRBV27 and TRBJ2-7; TRBD2 matches 8 bases. The CDR3 covers 11 residues. Losses at the gene ends were 10 bases for V and 9 bases for J; bases not matched to a gene: 8. Germline loops: CDR1 MNHEY, CDR2 SMNVEV (reference sequence).

The genes are TRBV30 and TRBJ1-6, with 7 nucleotides matching TRBD1. J was trimmed by 9 bases and V by 4 bases; bases with no gene match: 6. This CDR3 spans 13 amino acids. Germline V gives CDR1 GTSNPN, CDR2 SVGIG (reference sequence). The CDR3 sequence: CAWTRQGVSPLHF. The CDR3 DNA is TGTGCCTGGACCCGACAGGGTGTTTCACCCCTCCACTTT.

The V gene is TRBV29-1, the J gene TRBJ1-2, with D unclear. V was shortened by 5 bases and J by 0 bases, with 22 bases between the two germline ends. Germline V gene sequence: CDR1 SQVTM, CDR2 ANQGSEA. This CDR3 is 17 amino acids long. For the CDR3, the DNA is TGCAGCGTTCCGTCGGTGGGAGGTATCCCCCCTAACTATGGCTACACCTTC. It encodes CSVPSVGGIPPNYGYTF. Together with reference TRBV29-1 and TRBJ1-2, the CDR3 gives the full variable domain: SAVISQKPSRDICQRGTSLTIQCQVDSQVTMMFWYRQQPGQSLTLIATANQGSEATYESGFVIDKFPISRPNLTFSTLTVSNMSPEDSSIYLCSVPSVGGIPPNYGYTFGSGTRLTVV.

The V call is TRBV7-2, the J call TRBJ2-7; a weak D match, TRBD2 (5 bases). The CDR3 spans 13 residues. The V and J ends lost 1 base and 3 bases respectively, with 7 bases between them. From germline, CDR1 is SGHTA and CDR2 FQGNSA. In DNA form, the CDR3 reads TGTGCCAGCAGCTTAGGAGGGATCTACGAGCAGTACTTC. Its translation: CASSLGGIYEQYF.